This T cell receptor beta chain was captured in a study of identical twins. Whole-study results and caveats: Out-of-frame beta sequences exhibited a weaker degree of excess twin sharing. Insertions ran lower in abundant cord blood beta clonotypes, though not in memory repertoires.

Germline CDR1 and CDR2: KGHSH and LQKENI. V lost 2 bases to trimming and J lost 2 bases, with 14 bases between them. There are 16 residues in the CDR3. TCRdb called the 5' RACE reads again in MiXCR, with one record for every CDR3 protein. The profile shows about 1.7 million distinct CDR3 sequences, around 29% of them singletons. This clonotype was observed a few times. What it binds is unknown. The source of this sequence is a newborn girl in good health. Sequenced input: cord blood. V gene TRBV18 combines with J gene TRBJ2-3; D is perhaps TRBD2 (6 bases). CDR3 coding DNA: TGTGCCAGCTCACCAATACTCGGGAGTACCACAGATACGCAGTATTTT. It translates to CASSPILGSTTDTQYF.